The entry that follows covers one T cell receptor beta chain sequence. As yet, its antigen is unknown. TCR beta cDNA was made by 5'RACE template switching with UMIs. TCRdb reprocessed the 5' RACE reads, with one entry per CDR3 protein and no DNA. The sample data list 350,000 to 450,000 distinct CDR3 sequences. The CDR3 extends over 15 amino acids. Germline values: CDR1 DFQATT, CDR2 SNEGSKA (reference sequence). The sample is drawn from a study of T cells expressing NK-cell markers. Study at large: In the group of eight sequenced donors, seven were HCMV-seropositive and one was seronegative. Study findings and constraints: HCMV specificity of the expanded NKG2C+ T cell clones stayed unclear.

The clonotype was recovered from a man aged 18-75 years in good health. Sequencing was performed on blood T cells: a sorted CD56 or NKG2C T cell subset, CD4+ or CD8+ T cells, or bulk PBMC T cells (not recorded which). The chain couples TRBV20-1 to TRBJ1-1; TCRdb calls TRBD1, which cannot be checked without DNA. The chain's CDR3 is CSARVSGQVNTEAFF.